Included here is one TCR beta chain sequence, with context. Its antigen is currently unknown. TCR sequencing used cDNA made by reverse transcription of extracted RNA. Data came from immunoSEQ multiplex PCR; TCRdb stores just in-frame clones and leaves some out. The top ten hold 0.93% of the sample, which has over 250,000 clones, 60% seen once. The sample belongs to a study of CD8+ T cells in alopecia areata. Study outcomes and limitations: Many of the expanded lesional clones endured in scalp and blood while on tofacitinib.

This sample's treatment: oral pan-JAK inhibitor, 5-10 mg twice daily. Obtained from alopecia areata patients were lesional scalp punch biopsies along with peripheral blood. Sequencing was performed on CD4+ T cells sorted from blood, taken around week 53, from a patient treated with tofacitinib. This clonotype originated in a human donor with alopecia areata.

CDR3 region: CASSPGMGAYGYTF. The CDR3 bases are TGTGCCAGCAGCCCGGGGATGGGAGCCTATGGCTACACCTTC. This chain joins TRBV7-2 and TRBJ1-2; D uncertain. CDR1 is SGHTA and CDR2 is FQGNSA in the germline V gene. This CDR3 is 14 amino acids long. V was clipped by 5 bases and J by 4 bases, with 14 bases between them.